Listed here are 11 T cell receptor beta chains from one sample, sequenced in a study of beta chain features in type 1 diabetes. Of the isolated RNA, all was reverse transcribed, and so the sequenced material was expressed TCRB transcripts. The protocol was immunoSEQ multiplex PCR, while the TCRdb copy is restricted to in-frame clones and leaves out a portion. This table has some 410,000 clones, approximately 15% appearing once. Sequences were obtained from naive CD4+ T cells from blood. The receptor source for this set is a man aged 25-40 years in good health.

There are a few counts of this clone. The chain recombines TRBV28 with TRBJ2-7, with unresolved D. Trimming cost V 5 bases and J 4 bases, with 9 bases left between them. From germline, CDR1 is MDHEN and CDR2 SYDVKM. The CDR3 is 12 amino acids. The CDR3 reads CASSPLEYEQYF. The CDR3 nucleotides read TGTGCCAGCAGTCCCCTTGAGTACGAGCAGTACTTC.

This clone was picked up a small number of times. This chain joins TRBV19 and TRBJ2-5; maybe TRBD2 (5 bases). CDR1 LNHDA and CDR2 SQIVND come from the germline V gene (reference sequence). The ends were cut back, 5 bases at V and 1 base at J, with 8 bases in the middle. The CDR3 has 13 amino acids. The CDR3 region is CASSRGTQETQYF. CDR3 DNA: TGTGCCAGTAGTCGGGGAACCCAAGAGACCCAGTACTTC.

With respect to this clone: Other DNA sequences in this specimen translate into the identical CDR3. The CDR3, as DNA: TGCGCCAGCAGCTTGGGACAGGGCGAAGCTTTCTTT. Amino acid sequence: CASSLGQGEAFF. The rearrangement joins TRBV5-1 to TRBJ1-1, with 7 positions matching TRBD1. The CDR3 is made up of 12 amino acids. Germline CDR1 is SGHRS and CDR2 is YFSETQ. With 0 bases clipped from V and 8 bases from J, the junction kept 1 base outside the gene matches.

CDR3 DNA sequence: TGTGCCAGCAGCGACGGACTAGCGGGAGTGGGGAGCTCCTACAATGAGCAGTTCTTC. It is translated as CASSDGLAGVGSSYNEQFF. The rearrangement links TRBV9 to TRBJ2-1, with TRBD2 matching over 13 bases. CDR3 size: 19 residues. Germline V lookup: CDR1 SGDLS, CDR2 YYNGEE. With 3 bases clipped from V and 0 bases from J, the junction kept 9 bases outside the gene matches. The full variable domain, with the rest looked up from reference TRBV9 and TRBJ2-1, is DSGVTQTPKHLITATGQRVTLRCSPRSGDLSVYWYQQSLDQGLQFLIQYYNGEERAKGNILERFSAQQFPDLHSELNLSSLELGDSALYFCASSDGLAGVGSSYNEQFFGPGTRLTVL.

The chain is built from TRBV30 and TRBJ1-4; D ambiguous. The CDR3 has 12 residues. Germline assignment: CDR1 GTSNPN and CDR2 SVGIG (reference sequence). V was cut by 0 bases and J by 6 bases, with 5 bases left in between. The CDR3 is CAWSVRDEKLFF. CDR3 in DNA: TGTGCCTGGAGTGTACGAGATGAAAAACTGTTTTTT.

This chain links TRBV18 with TRBJ1-1; D is uncertain. The V gene lost 3 bases and the J gene lost 9 bases, with 17 bases spanning the gap. This CDR3 contains 14 residues. Germline V lookup: CDR1 KGHSH, CDR2 LQKENI. CDR3 bases: TGTGCCAGCTCACCTGGGCGGGGTGGCGGTCAAGCTTTCTTT. Its translation is CASSPGRGGGQAFF. The full variable domain, completed using reference TRBV18 and TRBJ1-1, is NAGVMQNPRHLVRRRGQEARLRCSPMKGHSHVYWYRQLPEEGLKFMVYLQKENIIDESGMPKERFSAEFPKEGPSILRIQQVVRGDSAAYFCASSPGRGGGQAFFGQGTRLTVV.

The chain carries TRBV15 and TRBJ2-7; D may be TRBD1 (6 bases). The CDR3 extends over 12 amino acids. Trimming pared 3 bases from V and 3 bases from J, leaving 6 bases between. The germline V gene has CDR1 LNHNV and CDR2 YYDKDF (reference sequence). The DNA for the CDR3 is TGTGCCACCAGCAGGGACAGCTACGAGCAGTACGTC. Amino acids: CATSRDSYEQYV.

This chain joins TRBV7-9 and TRBJ2-7; TRBD1 agrees at 8 bases. CDR1 and CDR2 (germline): SEHNR, FQNEAQ (reference sequence). Losses at the gene ends were 4 bases for V and 7 bases for J; bases not matched to a gene: 3. The CDR3 totals 12 residues. The CDR3 DNA reads TGTGCCAGCAGCTGGACAGGGCGGGAGCAGTACGTC. Amino acid sequence: CASSWTGREQYV.

In this sample, this clone turned up a few times. This chain connects TRBV27 to TRBJ2-3; 13 positions agree with TRBD2. CDR1 is MNHEY, CDR2 SMNVEV, per germline (reference sequence). Germline trimming cut 5 bases from V and 7 bases from J; bases unmatched to any gene: 6. The CDR3 is 15 amino acids. CDR3 sequence reads: CASSPTSGRSNTQYF. In nucleotides, the CDR3 is TGTGCCAGCAGTCCGACTAGCGGGAGGTCAAATACGCAGTATTTT.

The rearrangement links TRBV13 to TRBJ2-3; D ambiguous. With 3 bases removed from V and 2 bases from J, the gap between germline ends came to 9 bases. The CDR3 runs 14 residues. Germline lookup yields CDR1 PRHDT and CDR2 FYEKMQ (reference sequence). CDR3 sequence reads: CASSFRDITDTQYF. Written as DNA, the CDR3 is TGTGCCAGCAGCTTTAGGGATATCACAGATACGCAGTATTTT.

J is TRBJ2-6 and V is TRBV5-6; unclear D gene. Germline CDR1 is SGHDT and CDR2 is YYEEEE. V gave up 2 bases and J gave up 0 bases, with 6 bases separating them. The length of the CDR3 is 15 residues. In nucleotides, the CDR3 is TGTGCCAGCAGCTTTAAAACCTCTGGGGCCAACGTCCTGACTTTC. It is translated as CASSFKTSGANVLTF.